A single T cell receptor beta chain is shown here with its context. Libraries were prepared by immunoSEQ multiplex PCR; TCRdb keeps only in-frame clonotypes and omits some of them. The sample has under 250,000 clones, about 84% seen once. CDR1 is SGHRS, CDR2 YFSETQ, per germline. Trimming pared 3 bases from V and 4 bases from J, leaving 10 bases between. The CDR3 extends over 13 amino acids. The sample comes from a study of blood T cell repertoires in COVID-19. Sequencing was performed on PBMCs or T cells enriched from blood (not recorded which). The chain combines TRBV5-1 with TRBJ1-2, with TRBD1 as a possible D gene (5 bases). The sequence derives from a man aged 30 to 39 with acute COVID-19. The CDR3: CASSSLDTYGYTF. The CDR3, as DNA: TGCGCCAGCAGCTCCCTGGACACCTATGGCTACACCTTC.